The 10 T cell receptor beta chains in this list originate from one sample, sequenced in a study of control samples from healthy donors and cancer patients. Sequencing used immunoSEQ multiplex PCR; TCRdb keeps in-frame clones, though not all of them. This table holds approximately 150,000 clones, roughly 90% found once. Source material: blood. These receptors were collected from a man aged 25-40 years in good health.

The J gene is TRBJ2-7, the V gene TRBV12-3 or TRBV12-4; D is ambiguous. The CDR3 is 12 amino acids. V was clipped by 2 bases and J by 1 base, with 3 bases between them. CDR3 region: CASSLTSYEQYF. CDR3 coding DNA: TGTGCCAGCAGTTTAACTTCCTACGAGCAGTACTTC.

The J gene is TRBJ1-5, the V gene TRBV18; 9 bases fit TRBD1. Germline CDR1 KGHSH, CDR2 LQKENI. The CDR3 loop spans 14 amino acids. Trimming at V came to 6 bases and at J to 7 bases, leaving 7 bases not matched to a gene. The CDR3 DNA is TGTGCCAGCTCTCAACAGGGGGCAGGGCAGCCCCAGCATTTT. It translates to CASSQQGAGQPQHF.

Comments on this clone: Other DNA sequences of this sample code for an identical CDR3. V usage is TRBV3-1 (or the pseudogene TRBV3-2) and J usage is TRBJ1-5; D gene uncertain. V lost 0 bases and J lost 5, with 5 bases in between. This CDR3 contains 13 residues. Germline V gives CDR1 LGHDT, CDR2 YNNKEL (reference sequence). CDR3 loop: CASSQDRDQPQHF. Written as DNA, the CDR3 is TGTGCCAGCAGCCAAGATAGGGATCAGCCCCAGCATTTT.

The chain employs TRBV2 and TRBJ2-7; 15 bases fit TRBD2. CDR3 size: 17 residues. V gave up 8 bases and J gave up 0 bases; unmatched junction bases: 8. Germline V gene sequence: CDR1 SNHLY, CDR2 FYNNEI. The CDR3 region has the DNA TGTGCCAGCCAGCCGGGACTAGCGGGAGGTGCCTCCTACGAGCAGTACTTC. Translated, it gives CASQPGLAGGASYEQYF.

The gene calls are TRBV14 and TRBJ2-1; D gene unclear. The CDR3 sequence is 13 residues long. Germline CDR1 and CDR2: SGHDN and FVKESK. Trimming left V 5 bases short and J 4 bases short, with 9 bases between. The CDR3 here is CASSSTPYNEQFF. The CDR3 DNA reads TGTGCCAGCAGCAGTACACCGTACAATGAGCAGTTCTTC.

V gene TRBV29-1 combines with J gene TRBJ1-1; tentative D call: TRBD1 (5 bases). Germline loops: CDR1 SQVTM, CDR2 ANQGSEA. With 3 bases removed from V and 2 bases from J, the gap between germline ends came to 16 bases. The CDR3 loop spans 15 amino acids. In DNA, the CDR3 is TGCAGCGTTGATTTCTTTTGGGGCCCAAACACTGAAGCTTTCTTT. It is translated as CSVDFFWGPNTEAFF.

Here the CDR3 DNA reads TGTGCCAGCGACTTCTGGGAGGTTGGGGACACTGAAGCTTTCTTT. Protein sequence: CASDFWEVGDTEAFF. The V call is TRBV21-1, the J call TRBJ1-1. TRBV21-1 has pseudogene status. CDR3 length: 15 residues.

The chain combines TRBV5-6 with TRBJ2-7; D remains ambiguous. This CDR3 is 14 amino acids long. Germline assignment: CDR1 SGHDT and CDR2 YYEEEE. Trimming stripped 4 bases from V and 2 bases from J, with 13 bases between. DNA for the CDR3: TGTGCCAGCAGCCCACGAGGTGGTCCCTACGAGCAGTACTTC. This translates into CASSPRGGPYEQYF.

This clone was detected once. Here the CDR3 DNA reads TGTGCCAGCAGCTCCGGACAGGCCCTTAGTCCCTACGAGCAGTACTTC. Residues: CASSSGQALSPYEQYF. The gene calls are TRBV7-2 and TRBJ2-7; the match to TRBD1 covers 7 bases. V shed 4 bases and J 2 bases; nucleotides not matched to a gene: 11. Germline assignment: CDR1 SGHTA and CDR2 FQGNSA. CDR3 length equals 16 residues.

The genes are TRBV18 and TRBJ2-7; 11 bases are shared with TRBD1. The J segment lost 0 bases and the V segment lost 1 base, leaving 5 bases of the junction unmatched. Looked up from germline, CDR1 is KGHSH and CDR2 is LQKENI. This CDR3 spans 17 amino acids. CDR3 in amino acids: CASSPRGDRGVSYEQYF. The DNA of the CDR3 is TGTGCCAGCTCACCACGAGGGGACAGGGGGGTCTCCTACGAGCAGTACTTC.